These 7 T cell receptor beta chains were all obtained from the same sample, sequenced in a study of blood T cells in healthy people across ages (dated by TCRdb to the mid-2010s). Receptor amplification or capture employed 5' RACE. The sample was run on an Illumina HiSeq 2500. The second PCR ran for about 7 to 11 cycles and used a J-beta primer mix along with a sample-barcoded 5' primer. The public sequencing data were trimmed at Q25 with fastp and processed into clonotypes with MiXCR by TCRdb, which kept only in-frame beta chains. Under each unique CDR3 protein, matching rows form one entry showing the most common genes and DNA. This sample holds hundreds of thousands of distinct CDR3 sequences; about 51% were observed only once. The leading ten clones occupy roughly 14% of the sample. The sequencing sample was made of blood. The receptors originated from a woman of 80 years or more in good health.

The chain is built from TRBV29-1 and TRBJ2-3; D is perhaps TRBD1 (7 bases). Deletions cut 3 bases from V and 6 bases from J, with 10 bases between. CDR3 length: 12 residues. CDR1 is SQVTM and CDR2 is ANQGSEA in the germline V gene. The CDR3 loop is CSVDAGGDTQYF. DNA for the CDR3: TGCAGCGTTGACGCAGGGGGGGATACGCAGTATTTT.

This clonotype has ten or more counts. The chain employs TRBV20-1 and TRBJ2-4; TRBD1 is a possible D gene (6 bases). The V end was cut by 7 bases, the J end by 2 bases, with 9 bases between. CDR1 DFQATT and CDR2 SNEGSKA come from the germline V gene (reference sequence). The CDR3 consists of 12 residues. In nucleotides, the CDR3 is TGCAGTGAAACAGGGTCCAAAAACATTCAGTACTTC. Its translation: CSETGSKNIQYF.

This clonotype appeared a single time. This chain links TRBV5-1 with TRBJ2-3; TRBD1 matches 7 bases. The CDR3 has 15 residues. V lost 4 bases, J lost 2 bases, and 7 bases stayed unmatched. Germline CDR1 SGHRS, CDR2 YFSETQ. CDR3 sequence reads: CASSTGQVNTDTQYF. CDR3 in DNA: TGCGCCAGCAGCACCGGACAGGTGAACACAGATACGCAGTATTTT.

This clonotype was recorded at least ten times. The V and J genes are TRBV6-6 and TRBJ2-5; D is unresolved. This CDR3 has 17 amino acids. Germline V CDR1 and CDR2: MNHNY, SVGAGI (reference sequence). V shed 0 bases and J shed 1 base, with 15 bases lying between them. DNA of the CDR3: TGTGCCAGCAGTTACTCGAGACCAAAAGGGTTCCAAGAGACCCAGTACTTC. It specifies CASSYSRPKGFQETQYF.

Concerning this clonotype itself: Given a much more abundant clone one base away, this may be a read error. V gene TRBV4-1 combines with J gene TRBJ2-7, with D perhaps matching TRBD1 (6 bases). The germline gives CDR1 MGHRA, CDR2 YSYEKL. The CDR3 has 13 residues. The DNA for the CDR3 is TGCGCCAGCGGCCAGGGGACGGACTACGAGCAGTACTTC. It yields the protein CASGQGTDYEQYF.

As to this clonotype: A single base separates this from a much larger clone, so it may be a read error. V and J are TRBV27 and TRBJ2-5; 7 nucleotides line up with TRBD2. The CDR3 extends over 17 amino acids. Germline V lookup: CDR1 MNHEY, CDR2 SMNVEV (reference sequence). Losses at the gene ends were 8 bases for V and 11 bases for J; bases not matched to a gene: 26. Here the CDR3 DNA reads TGTGCCAGCGGAGAACTATCCCAGGGAGGGCCCCCCTACGGGCAGTACTTC. Translation gives CASGELSQGGPPYGQYF.

The rearrangement joins TRBV5-1 to TRBJ2-6; 10 positions match TRBD1. The CDR3 runs to 20 residues. Germline trimming cut 2 bases from V and 1 base from J; bases unmatched to any gene: 12. Germline values: CDR1 SGHRS, CDR2 YFSETQ. Here the CDR3 reads CASSLVPPGQGSSGANVLTF. The CDR3 DNA reads as TGCGCCAGCAGCTTAGTCCCCCCGGGACAGGGGTCTTCTGGGGCCAACGTCCTGACTTTC.